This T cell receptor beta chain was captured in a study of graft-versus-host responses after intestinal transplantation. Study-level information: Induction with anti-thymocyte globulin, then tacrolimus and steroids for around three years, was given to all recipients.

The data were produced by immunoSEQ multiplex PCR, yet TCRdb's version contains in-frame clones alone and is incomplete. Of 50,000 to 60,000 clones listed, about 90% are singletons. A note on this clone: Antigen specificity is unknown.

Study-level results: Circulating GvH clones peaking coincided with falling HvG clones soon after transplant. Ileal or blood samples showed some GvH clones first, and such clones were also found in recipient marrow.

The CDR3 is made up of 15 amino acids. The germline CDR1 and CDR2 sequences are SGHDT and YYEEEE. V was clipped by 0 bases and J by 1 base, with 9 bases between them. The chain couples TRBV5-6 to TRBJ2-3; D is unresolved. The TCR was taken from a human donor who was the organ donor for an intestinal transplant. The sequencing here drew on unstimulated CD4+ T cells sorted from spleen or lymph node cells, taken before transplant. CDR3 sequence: CASSLDSSGTDTQYF. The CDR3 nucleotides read TGTGCCAGCAGCTTGGACTCCTCAGGCACAGATACGCAGTATTTT.